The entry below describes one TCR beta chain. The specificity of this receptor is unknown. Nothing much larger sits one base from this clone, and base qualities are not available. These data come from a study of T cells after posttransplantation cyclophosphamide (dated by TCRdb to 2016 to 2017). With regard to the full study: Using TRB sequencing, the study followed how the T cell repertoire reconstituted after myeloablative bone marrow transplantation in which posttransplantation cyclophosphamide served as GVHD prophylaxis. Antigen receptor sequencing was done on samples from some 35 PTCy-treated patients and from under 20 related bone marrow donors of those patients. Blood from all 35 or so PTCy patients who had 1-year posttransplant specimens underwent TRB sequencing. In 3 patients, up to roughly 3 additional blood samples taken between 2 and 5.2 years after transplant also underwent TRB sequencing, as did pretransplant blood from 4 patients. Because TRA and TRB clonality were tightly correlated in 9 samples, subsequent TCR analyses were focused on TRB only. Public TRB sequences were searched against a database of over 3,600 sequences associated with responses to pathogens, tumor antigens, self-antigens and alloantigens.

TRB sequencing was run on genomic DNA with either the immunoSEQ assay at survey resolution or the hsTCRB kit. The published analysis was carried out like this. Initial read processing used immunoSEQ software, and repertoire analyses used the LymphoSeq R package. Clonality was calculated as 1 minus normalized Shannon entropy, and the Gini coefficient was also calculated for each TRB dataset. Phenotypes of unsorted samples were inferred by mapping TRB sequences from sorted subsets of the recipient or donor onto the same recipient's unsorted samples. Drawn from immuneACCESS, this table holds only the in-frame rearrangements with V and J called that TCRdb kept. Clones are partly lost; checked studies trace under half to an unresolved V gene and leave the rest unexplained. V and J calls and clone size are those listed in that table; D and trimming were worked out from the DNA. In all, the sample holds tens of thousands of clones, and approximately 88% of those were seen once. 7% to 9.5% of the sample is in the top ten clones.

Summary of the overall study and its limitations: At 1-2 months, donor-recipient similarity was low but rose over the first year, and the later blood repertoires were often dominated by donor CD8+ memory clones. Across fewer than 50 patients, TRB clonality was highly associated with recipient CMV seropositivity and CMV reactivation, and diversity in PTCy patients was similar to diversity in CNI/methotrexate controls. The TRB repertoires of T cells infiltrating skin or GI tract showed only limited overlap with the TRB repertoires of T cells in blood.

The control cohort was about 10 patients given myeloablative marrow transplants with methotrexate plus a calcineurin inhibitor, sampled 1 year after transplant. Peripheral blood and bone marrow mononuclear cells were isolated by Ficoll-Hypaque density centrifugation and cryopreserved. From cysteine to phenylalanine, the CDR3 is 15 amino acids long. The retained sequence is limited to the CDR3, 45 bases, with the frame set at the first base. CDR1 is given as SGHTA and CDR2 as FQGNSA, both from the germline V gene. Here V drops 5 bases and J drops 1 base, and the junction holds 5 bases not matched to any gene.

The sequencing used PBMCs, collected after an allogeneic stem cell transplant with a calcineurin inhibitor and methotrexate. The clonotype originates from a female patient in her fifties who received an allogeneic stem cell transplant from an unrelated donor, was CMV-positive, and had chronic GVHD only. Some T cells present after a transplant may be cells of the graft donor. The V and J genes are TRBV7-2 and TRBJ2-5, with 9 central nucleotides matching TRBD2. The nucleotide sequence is TGTGCCAGCAGCAAGACTAGCGGACGCCAAGAGACCCAGTACTTC. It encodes CASSKTSGRQETQYF.